This entry lists 30 T cell receptor beta chains sequenced from one sample in a study of blood T cell repertoires in COVID-19. The data were produced by immunoSEQ multiplex PCR, yet TCRdb's version contains in-frame clones alone and is incomplete. The sample lists some 240,000 clones, 89% occurring once. The sequenced material came from peripheral blood. The receptors here all came from a man aged 55-75 years who had recovered from COVID-19.

The rearrangement links TRBV6-5 to TRBJ1-5, with D unclear. V lost 10 bases and J lost 1, with 17 bases in between. The CDR3 is 15 residues long. In germline, CDR1 is MNHEY, CDR2 SVGAGI. DNA of the CDR3: TGTGCCACCTGGAAGGGAGAAGGGAGCAATCAGCCCCAGCATTTT. Translated: CATWKGEGSNQPQHF.

The chain uses TRBV10-3 and TRBJ2-2; D is unresolved. V was pared by 2 bases and J by 5 bases, with 3 bases between. Germline CDR1 ENHRY, CDR2 SYGVKD. The CDR3 totals 12 residues. The CDR3 protein is CAISETTGELFF. DNA of the CDR3: TGTGCCATCAGTGAGACTACCGGGGAGCTGTTTTTT.

This rearrangement joins TRBV15 to TRBJ2-5; TRBD1 matches 10 bases. The CDR3 runs to 15 residues. With 5 bases clipped from V and 5 bases from J, the junction kept 8 bases outside the gene matches. Germline CDR1 LNHNV, CDR2 YYDKDF (reference sequence). CDR3 DNA sequence: TGTGCCACCAGCCGACAAGACAGGGGGCGGGAGACCCAGTACTTC. Translation: CATSRQDRGRETQYF.

The chain couples TRBV12-1 to TRBJ2-3; TRBD2, the D gene given by the table, was not confirmed from the DNA. TRBV12-1 is termed a pseudogene. The CDR3 loop spans 19 amino acids. This CDR3 reads CASSSDQTSGGPQADTQYF. The CDR3 region has the DNA TGTGCCAGCAGCTCAGATCAGACTAGCGGGGGGCCCCAGGCAGATACGCAGTATTTT.

This sequence joins TRBV7-3 and TRBJ2-3; 10 positions agree with TRBD2. Germline values: CDR1 SGHTA, CDR2 FQGTGA. Trimming cost V 5 bases and J 6 bases; bases outside gene matches: 8. CDR3 length: 15 amino acids. The DNA for the CDR3 is TGTGCCAGCAGCCCCCTAACTAGCGGGATGGATACGCAGTATTTT. This sequence encodes CASSPLTSGMDTQYF. Drawing the rest from reference TRBV7-3 and TRBJ2-3, the complete variable domain is GAGVSQTPSNKVTEKGKYVELRCDPISGHTALYWYRQSLGQGPEFLIYFQGTGAADDSGLPNDRFFAVRPEGSVSTLKIQRTERGDSAVYLCASSPLTSGMDTQYFGPGTRLTVL.

The J gene is TRBJ2-1, the V gene TRBV7-3; TRBD2 aligns across 14 bases. CDR1 and CDR2 from the germline V gene are SGHTA and FQGTGA. The CDR3 runs to 15 residues. V dropped 4 bases and J dropped 9; count of bases not matched to a gene: 5. The CDR3 spells CASSSGLAGAREQFF. The CDR3 DNA sequence: TGTGCCAGCAGCTCGGGACTAGCGGGGGCCCGTGAGCAGTTCTTC.

V usage is TRBV15 and J usage is TRBJ1-4; D may be TRBD1 (6 bases). The germline V gene encodes CDR1 LNHNV and CDR2 YYDKDF (reference sequence). Between the trimmed V and J ends, which lost 0 bases and 8 bases, there was a span of 16 bases. The CDR3 contains 16 residues. CDR3 bases: TGTGCCACCAGCAGAGATGGCGGGGGGCTTGGGGAAAAACTGTTTTTT. Translating gives CATSRDGGGLGEKLFF.

This sequence joins TRBV5-1 and TRBJ1-2; tentatively, D is TRBD1 (5 bases). V gave up 4 bases and J gave up 4 bases, with 17 bases separating them. The CDR3 has 15 amino acids. Per the germline V gene, CDR1 is SGHRS and CDR2 is YFSETQ. The CDR3: CASSASGTASYGYTF. The CDR3 nucleotides read TGCGCCAGCAGCGCGAGCGGGACGGCAAGCTATGGCTACACCTTC.

The chain uses TRBV29-1 and TRBJ2-5; 8 positions match TRBD2. CDR1 is SQVTM, CDR2 ANQGSEA, per germline. J gave up 0 bases and V 2 bases, and 5 bases lay outside the gene matches. The CDR3 spans 15 residues. In DNA form, the CDR3 reads TGCAGCGTTGAATTGTCTAGCGGGTACCAAGAGACCCAGTACTTC. Translated: CSVELSSGYQETQYF.

Only a few counts were recorded for this clone. The rearrangement uses TRBV7-9 and TRBJ2-7; TRBD2 agrees at 10 bases. There are 14 residues in the CDR3. Germline lookup yields CDR1 SEHNR and CDR2 FQNEAQ (reference sequence). V lost 2 bases to trimming and J lost 3 bases; unmatched junction nucleotides: 1. As DNA, the CDR3 is TGTGCCAGCAGCTTATTAGCGGGAGGCTACGAGCAGTACTTC. Protein product: CASSLLAGGYEQYF. Supplemented by reference TRBV7-9 and TRBJ2-7, the full variable domain reads DTGVSQNPRHKITKRGQNVTFRCDPISEHNRLYWYRQTLGQGPEFLTYFQNEAQLEKSRLLSDRFSAERPKGSFSTLEIQRTEQGDSAMYLCASSLLAGGYEQYFGPGTRLTVT.

The chain uses TRBV28 and TRBJ2-7; 9 nucleotides agree with TRBD1. The CDR3 is 16 amino acids. Trimming took 4 bases from V and 2 from J; bases not matched to a gene: 9. Per the germline V gene, CDR1 is MDHEN and CDR2 is SYDVKM. CDR3 sequence: CASSSPRDRATYEQYF. For the CDR3, the DNA is TGTGCCAGCAGTTCGCCCCGGGACAGGGCGACCTACGAGCAGTACTTC.

CDR3 sequence: CANPYRRLSSGNTIYF. The CDR3 DNA sequence: TGTGCCAACCCTTATAGGAGATTAAGCTCTGGAAACACCATATATTTT. The chain is built from TRBV6-4 and TRBJ1-3; D is unresolved. V lost 10 bases and J 0 bases, leaving 19 bases between the germline ends. The CDR3 totals 16 residues. Germline V gene sequence: CDR1 MRHNA, CDR2 SNTAGT.

V is TRBV19 and J is TRBJ2-4, with TRBD2 as a possible D gene (5 bases). V lost 3 bases, J lost 4 bases, and 16 bases lay in between. Per germline, CDR1 LNHDA and CDR2 SQIVND (reference sequence). CDR3 length: 16 residues. The CDR3 DNA sequence: TGTGCCAGTAGTATTCAAGGGAACACGGGAAAAAACATTCAGTACTTC. Encoded protein: CASSIQGNTGKNIQYF.

The chain carries TRBV6-6 and TRBJ1-2; D is perhaps TRBD1 (6 bases). CDR1 and CDR2 from the germline V gene are MNHNY and SVGAGI (reference sequence). This CDR3 has 15 amino acids. Trimming took off 2 bases at V and 2 bases at J, with 12 bases between the two ends. The CDR3: CASSYSAGQNYGYTF. The DNA of the CDR3 is TGTGCCAGCAGTTACAGTGCAGGACAGAACTATGGCTACACCTTC.

V is TRBV6-2 or TRBV6-3 and J is TRBJ1-6; 10 nucleotides line up with TRBD1. Germline CDR1 and CDR2: MNHEY and SVGEGT. J lost 9 bases, V lost 5 bases, and 7 bases had no gene match. This CDR3 spans 15 amino acids. The CDR3 here is CASSTGTGVISPLHF. The CDR3 bases are TGTGCCAGCAGTACCGGGACAGGGGTTATTTCACCCCTCCACTTT.

This rearrangement joins TRBV6-4 to TRBJ2-5; a weak D match, TRBD2 (6 bases). In germline, CDR1 is MRHNA, CDR2 SNTAGT. The V and J ends lost 6 bases and 4 bases respectively, with 12 bases between them. CDR3 size: 13 residues. The CDR3 reads CASSPGVAETQYF. The CDR3 nucleotides are TGTGCCAGCAGCCCGGGGGTAGCAGAGACCCAGTACTTC.

The V call is TRBV3-1 (or the pseudogene TRBV3-2), the J call TRBJ1-5; 10 bases line up with TRBD1. V shed 7 bases and J 5 bases; nucleotides not matched to a gene: 11. CDR1 and CDR2 from the germline V gene are LGHDT and YNNKEL (reference sequence). The CDR3 totals 16 residues. The CDR3 loop is CASIDRGRNSYQPQHF. CDR3 DNA sequence: TGTGCCAGCATCGACAGGGGGCGCAATTCGTATCAGCCCCAGCATTTT.

CDR3 nucleotide sequence: TGCGCCAGCAGCTTCGCCGGGACAAACCAAGAGACCCAGTACTTC. Its protein is CASSFAGTNQETQYF. The chain combines TRBV5-1 with TRBJ2-5, with a tentative D call TRBD1 (6 bases). V was trimmed by 2 bases and J by 0 bases, leaving 11 bases between them. The CDR3 runs 15 residues. Germline assignment: CDR1 SGHRS and CDR2 YFSETQ.

CDR3 sequence (DNA): TGCGCCAGCACCCTGGGGGACAGGGTCAACAATGAGCAGTTCTTC. It is translated as CASTLGDRVNNEQFF. The rearrangement links TRBV5-1 to TRBJ2-1; 9 nucleotides agree with TRBD1. Germline V gene lookup returns CDR1 SGHRS and CDR2 YFSETQ. The V and J ends lost 6 bases and 5 bases, in that order; junction bases with no gene match: 9. The CDR3 totals 15 residues. The variable domain in full, with the rest retrieved from reference TRBV5-1 and TRBJ2-1, is KAGVTQTPRYLIKTRGQQVTLSCSPISGHRSVSWYQQTPGQGLQFLFEYFSETQRNKGNFPGRFSGRQFSNSRSEMNVSTLELGDSALYLCASTLGDRVNNEQFFGPGTRLTVL.

V gene TRBV5-5 combines with J gene TRBJ1-4; D unresolved. The germline V gene encodes CDR1 SGHKS and CDR2 YYEKEE (reference sequence). The CDR3 runs 13 residues. Trimming stripped 3 bases from V and 7 bases from J, with 10 bases between. DNA for the CDR3: TGTGCCAGCAGCTCAGTTACGGGTGAAAAACTGTTTTTT. It yields the protein CASSSVTGEKLFF.

This clone appeared a single time. The chain recombines TRBV7-9 with TRBJ2-3; 10 bases fit TRBD2. With V trimmed by 5 bases and J by 0 bases, 8 bases remained unmatched. The CDR3 is made up of 17 amino acids. Looked up from germline, CDR1 is SEHNR and CDR2 is FQNEAQ (reference sequence). DNA of the CDR3: TGTGCCAGCAGCCCTTGGACTAGCGGCCCTAGCACAGATACGCAGTATTTT. Amino acid sequence: CASSPWTSGPSTDTQYF.

This chain joins TRBV27 and TRBJ2-2, with D maybe TRBD2 (5 bases). The V gene's germline CDR1 is MNHEY and CDR2 SMNVEV (reference sequence). This CDR3 region has 13 residues. V was cut by 4 bases and J by 5 bases, with 8 bases left in between. CDR3 sequence (DNA): TGTGCCAGCAGTTGGACTTGGACCGGGGAGCTGTTTTTT. This codes for CASSWTWTGELFF.

V usage is TRBV30 and J usage is TRBJ1-6, with 9 bases identical to TRBD1. The CDR3 runs 13 residues. The germline gives CDR1 GTSNPN, CDR2 SVGIG (reference sequence). V shed 3 bases and J 6 bases; nucleotides not matched to a gene: 0. CDR3: CAWRTGGNSPLHF. DNA for the CDR3: TGTGCCTGGAGGACAGGGGGTAATTCACCCCTCCACTTT.

J is TRBJ2-1 and V is TRBV7-7; 15 nucleotides agree with TRBD2. This CDR3 has 14 residues. In germline, CDR1 is SSHAT, CDR2 FNYEAQ (reference sequence). Trimming took 5 bases from V and 10 from J; bases not matched to a gene: 3. For the CDR3, the DNA is TGTGCCAGCAGCCTCGGGACTAGCGGGGGGGAGCAGTTCTTC. It yields the protein CASSLGTSGGEQFF.

The chain recombines TRBV10-3 with TRBJ2-1, with D possibly TRBD1 on 6 matching bases. Between the trimmed V and J ends, which lost 0 bases and 5 bases, there was a span of 11 bases. The CDR3 loop spans 15 amino acids. In germline, CDR1 is ENHRY, CDR2 SYGVKD. This CDR3 is CAISESPAGDNEQFF. DNA for the CDR3: TGTGCCATCAGTGAGTCCCCCGCAGGGGACAATGAGCAGTTCTTC.

The chain links TRBV3-1 (or the pseudogene TRBV3-2) to TRBJ1-1, with D unresolved. The V gene lost 1 base and the J gene lost 4 bases, with 7 bases spanning the gap. Germline CDR1 is LGHDT and CDR2 is YNNKEL (reference sequence). This CDR3 spans 13 amino acids. The chain's CDR3 is CASSQGAVTEAFF. The DNA for the CDR3 is TGTGCCAGCAGCCAAGGCGCGGTCACTGAAGCTTTCTTT.

This rearrangement joins TRBV3-1 (or the pseudogene TRBV3-2) to TRBJ2-1; a possible D gene is TRBD2 (7 bases). V was pared by 1 base and J by 12 bases, with 13 bases between. The CDR3 totals 13 residues. The germline gives CDR1 LGHDT, CDR2 YNNKEL (reference sequence). The CDR3, as DNA: TGTGCCAGCAGCCAAGTAAGGGGGGGCCGGCAGTTCTTC. As protein: CASSQVRGGRQFF.

This clone has just a few counts. The gene calls are TRBV18 and TRBJ2-7; TRBD1 matches 8 bases. Germline CDR1 and CDR2: KGHSH and LQKENI. Trimming removed 3 bases from V and 6 bases from J; junction bases left unmatched: 7. This CDR3 region has 14 residues. CDR3 sequence (DNA): TGTGCCAGCTCACCTTCGACAGGGGTGGCCGAGCAGTACTTC. Translated: CASSPSTGVAEQYF.

This chain joins TRBV6-5 and TRBJ1-2; 8 bases line up with TRBD1. The CDR3 spans 13 residues. With 7 bases clipped from V and 4 bases from J, the junction kept 5 bases outside the gene matches. Germline loops: CDR1 MNHEY, CDR2 SVGAGI. DNA of the CDR3: TGTGCCAGCACCCAGGGGGCGGCCTATGGCTACACCTTC. Translation gives CASTQGAAYGYTF.

V and J are TRBV28 and TRBJ1-4; possibly TRBD1 for D (6 bases). With 5 bases removed from V and 6 bases from J, the gap between germline ends came to 22 bases. The CDR3 length is 17 residues. The V gene's germline CDR1 is MDHEN and CDR2 SYDVKM. The CDR3 DNA sequence: TGTGCCAGCAGTCTAGGGGACACCGAAGCAGGGGATGAAAAACTGTTTTTT. This codes for CASSLGDTEAGDEKLFF.